These 25 T cell receptor beta chains share one sample of origin, sequenced in a study of metastatic and nonmetastatic thyroid tumors. No patient had received any treatment before thyroid surgery. Using MiXCR, TCRdb reanalyzed the PCR reads. The data hold tens of thousands of clones, with 10% to 15% observed a single time. Material: blood. The receptor set was obtained from a female donor with papillary thyroid cancer or a benign thyroid nodule (not recorded which). Some clones in this sample may be carry-over from other donors' samples.

Relative to its sample, this clone is medium-sized. The rearrangement links TRBV28 to TRBJ1-5, with D possibly matching TRBD1 (5 bases). The V end was cut by 4 bases, the J end by 2 bases, with 21 bases between. The germline CDR1 and CDR2 sequences are MDHEN and SYDVKM. This CDR3 region has 18 residues. CDR3 loop: CASSSSTGPGFGNQPQHF. For the CDR3, the DNA is TGTGCCAGCAGTTCCTCGACGGGACCGGGGTTCGGCAATCAGCCCCAGCATTTT.

In this sample, this clone turned up many times. The chain carries TRBV5-5 and TRBJ2-7, with TRBD2 matching 10 bases. V was clipped by 5 bases and J by 3 bases; unmatched bases: 11. This CDR3 is built from 16 residues. Germline CDR1 and CDR2: SGHKS and YYEKEE (reference sequence). CDR3 coding DNA: TGTGCCAGCAGAAAAAATGTAGTAGCGGGAGGCTACGAGCAGTACTTC. It is translated as CASRKNVVAGGYEQYF.

This clone has at least ten counts. The genes are TRBV2 and TRBJ1-6; 9 bases align to TRBD1. CDR1 is SNHLY, CDR2 FYNNEI, per germline. The CDR3 covers 16 residues. The trim removed 5 bases at V and 6 bases at J, leaving 8 bases unmatched. CDR3 protein: CASSYDRGGINSPLHF. Here the CDR3 DNA reads TGTGCCAGCAGTTATGACAGGGGGGGAATTAATTCACCCCTCCACTTT. Complete variable domain (other parts from reference TRBV2 and TRBJ1-6): EPEVTQTPSHQVTQMGQEVILRCVPISNHLYFYWYRQILGQKVEFLVSFYNNEISEKSEIFDDQFSVERPDGSNFTLKIRSTKLEDSAMYFCASSYDRGGINSPLHFGNGTRLTVT.

The sample holds a few counts of this clone. The genes are TRBV6-1 and TRBJ1-2; 11 nucleotides line up with TRBD1. Looked up from germline, CDR1 is MNHNS and CDR2 is SASEGT. J lost 4 bases, V lost 5 bases, and 6 bases had no gene match. The length of the CDR3 is 15 residues. The CDR3 DNA sequence: TGTGCCAGCAGTCGTCCCGGGACAGGGGGCTATGGCTACACCTTC. Amino acid sequence: CASSRPGTGGYGYTF.

This clone was counted ten times or more. The chain joins TRBV7-9 to TRBJ1-2; D is unclear. CDR3 size: 13 residues. Germline V lookup: CDR1 SEHNR, CDR2 FQNEAQ (reference sequence). Trimming removed 4 bases from V and 0 bases from J, with 6 bases in between. Written as DNA, the CDR3 is TGTGCCAGCAGCTCCCTCTCTAACTATGGCTACACCTTC. Its translation: CASSSLSNYGYTF. Combining the CDR3 with reference TRBV7-9 and TRBJ1-2 gives the whole variable domain DTGVSQNPRHKITKRGQNVTFRCDPISEHNRLYWYRQTLGQGPEFLTYFQNEAQLEKSRLLSDRFSAERPKGSFSTLEIQRTEQGDSAMYLCASSSLSNYGYTFGSGTRLTVV.

This clone qualifies as medium-sized. The chain uses TRBV7-6 and TRBJ2-7; 9 nucleotides match TRBD1. This CDR3 has 12 amino acids. The junction had 2 bases not matched to a gene; V was cut back by 5 bases and J by 6 bases. Germline values: CDR1 SGHVS, CDR2 FNYEAQ. CDR3 bases: TGTGCCAGCAGCGCGACAGGGGGCGAGCAGTACTTC. Encoded protein: CASSATGGEQYF.

In its sample, this clone was seen many times. J is TRBJ1-4 and V is TRBV6-1, with D possibly being TRBD1 (6 bases). The germline V and J ends were trimmed by 7 bases and 8 bases, with 20 bases remaining between them. The CDR3 runs to 15 residues. Germline V gene sequence: CDR1 MNHNS, CDR2 SASEGT. For the CDR3, the DNA is TGTGCCAGCACGGGGGCGTGGGGCGAGGGAGAAAAACTGTTTTTT. This gives the protein CASTGAWGEGEKLFF.

This clone has a count of ten or more. This chain uses TRBV5-5 with TRBJ2-7; 8 bases fit TRBD2. Per the germline V gene, CDR1 is SGHKS and CDR2 is YYEKEE (reference sequence). Trimming removed 2 bases from V and 0 bases from J; junction bases left unmatched: 7. This CDR3 contains 16 residues. CDR3 region: CASSFNGGASSYEQYF. CDR3 bases: TGTGCCAGCAGCTTTAACGGGGGGGCGAGCTCCTACGAGCAGTACTTC.

This clone was recorded at least ten times. This chain joins TRBV27 and TRBJ2-1; tentatively, D is TRBD1 or TRBD2 (6 bases each). Germline values: CDR1 MNHEY, CDR2 SMNVEV (reference sequence). V was shortened by 0 bases and J by 2 bases, with 14 bases between the two germline ends. CDR3 length: 17 amino acids. The CDR3 DNA reads TGTGCCAGCAGTTTATCGAAGGGGGAGGCCCCCTACAATGAGCAGTTCTTC. Its protein product is CASSLSKGEAPYNEQFF.

This clone was counted at least ten times. V usage is TRBV10-3 and J usage is TRBJ2-5, with 8 bases that match TRBD1. The CDR3 has 13 residues. Germline V gene lookup returns CDR1 ENHRY and CDR2 SYGVKD. Trimming at V came to 10 bases and at J to 1 base, leaving 5 bases not matched to a gene. CDR3 nucleotides: TGTGCCACCAGGACAGGGCCCCAAGAGACCCAGTACTTC. Translating it yields CATRTGPQETQYF.

This clone has at least ten counts. The chain carries TRBV2 and TRBJ2-7; 9 nucleotides match TRBD1. V was pared by 7 bases and J by 3 bases, with 7 bases of the junction left unmatched. The CDR3 extends over 14 amino acids. Germline CDR1 and CDR2: SNHLY and FYNNEI. CDR3 sequence reads: CASTKDRGNYEQYF. CDR3 sequence (DNA): TGTGCCAGCACTAAGGACAGGGGAAACTACGAGCAGTACTTC.

This clone showed up many times. This may arise from a read error, as a much more abundant clone is one base away. Because it lacks the conserved phenylalanine or tryptophan at the end, this CDR3 is likely a read error. The chain recombines TRBV6-1 with TRBJ1-6; possibly TRBD1 for D (6 bases). The germline gives CDR1 MNHNS, CDR2 SASEGT. CDR3 length equals 14 residues. Trimming took 7 bases from V and 4 from J, leaving 11 bases between them. CDR3 DNA sequence: TGTGCCAGCAAAAGCGGACAGTATAATTCACCCCTCCACCTT. It translates to CASKSGQYNSPLHL.

The chain combines TRBV3-1 with TRBJ2-2; no definite D call. The germline CDR1 and CDR2 sequences are LGHDT and YNNKEL (reference sequence). CDR3 length: 12 residues. Trimming pared 3 bases from V and 6 bases from J, leaving 5 bases between. Written as DNA, the CDR3 is TGTGCCAGCAGCCATACGGCCGGGGAGCTGTTTTTT. Encoded protein: CASSHTAGELFF. The full variable domain, in which reference TRBV3-1 and TRBJ2-2 provide the parts outside the CDR3, is DTAVSQTPKYLVTQMGNDKSIKCEQNLGHDTMYWYKQDSKKFLKIMFSYNNKELIINETVPNRFSPKSPDKAHLNLHINSLELGDSAVYFCASSHTAGELFFGEGSRLTVL.

This clone has a count of ten or more. The genes are TRBV28 and TRBJ1-2, with 7 positions matching TRBD1. V trimming: 6 bases; J trimming: 0 bases; junction bases outside the gene matches: 10. Germline CDR1 is MDHEN and CDR2 is SYDVKM. The CDR3 is 16 residues long. CDR3 region: CASRAMRDSPNYGYTF. In DNA, the CDR3 is TGTGCCAGCAGGGCTATGAGGGACAGCCCTAACTATGGCTACACCTTC.

In its sample, this clone was seen many times. The genes are TRBV28 and TRBJ2-5; unclear D gene. V lost 6 bases to trimming and J lost 2 bases, with 16 bases between them. Germline values: CDR1 MDHEN, CDR2 SYDVKM. This CDR3 has 15 amino acids. CDR3 bases: TGTGCCAGCAGGAACCCCCGGCAGATACAAGAGACCCAGTACTTC. It specifies CASRNPRQIQETQYF.

This clone was counted many times. This sequence joins TRBV28 and TRBJ2-7, with D perhaps TRBD1 or TRBD2 (5 bases each). The CDR3 extends over 13 amino acids. CDR1 and CDR2 (germline): MDHEN, SYDVKM. Trimming pared 8 bases from V and 0 bases from J, leaving 11 bases between. The chain's CDR3 is CASSKGSSYEQYF. CDR3 bases: TGTGCCAGCTCAAAGGGGAGCTCCTACGAGCAGTACTTC.

This clone was detected many times. The chain is built from TRBV15 and TRBJ1-1; D is perhaps TRBD1 (6 bases). Trimming left V 3 bases short and J 5 bases short, with 10 bases between. This CDR3 has 13 residues. Germline CDR1 reads LNHNV; CDR2 reads YYDKDF (reference sequence). CDR3: CATSRYRGTEAFF. The CDR3 DNA is TGTGCCACCAGCAGGTATAGGGGGACTGAAGCTTTCTTT. Variable domain in full (rest from reference TRBV15 and TRBJ1-1): DAMVIQNPRYQVTQFGKPVTLSCSQTLNHNVMYWYQQKSSQAPKLLFHYYDKDFNNEADTPDNFQSRRPNTSFCFLDIRSPGLGDTAMYLCATSRYRGTEAFFGQGTRLTVV.

This clone was found many times. CDR3 sequence: CASSVAGGAGGTDTQYF. CDR3 coding DNA: TGTGCCAGCAGCGTAGCTGGAGGAGCCGGGGGCACAGATACGCAGTATTTT. The gene calls are TRBV9 and TRBJ2-3; a possible D gene is TRBD2 (5 bases). CDR1 is SGDLS and CDR2 is YYNGEE in the germline V gene. CDR3 length: 17 residues. Trimming cost V 0 bases and J 1 base, with 15 bases left between them.

This clone was seen many times. Other nucleotide sequences from this sample produce the same CDR3. The gene calls are TRBV10-2 and TRBJ2-5; D unclear. This CDR3 spans 11 amino acids. Germline V gene sequence: CDR1 WSHSY, CDR2 SAAADI. Trimming removed 5 bases at V and 2 bases at J, with 3 bases between. The CDR3 is CASSPQETQYF. The CDR3 region has the DNA TGCGCCAGCAGTCCTCAAGAGACCCAGTACTTC.

The sample holds many counts of this clone. This chain joins TRBV24-1 and TRBJ2-1; tentatively, D is TRBD2 (6 bases). This CDR3 contains 16 residues. Germline-derived CDR1 and CDR2 are KGHDR and SFDVKD. V was clipped by 2 bases and J by 0 bases, with 10 bases between them. The CDR3 sequence is CATSDSEGSSYNEQFF. In DNA, the CDR3 is TGTGCCACCAGTGATTCGGAGGGGAGCTCCTACAATGAGCAGTTCTTC.

This clone has ten or more counts. The genes are TRBV7-6 and TRBJ2-7, with D perhaps TRBD1 (5 bases). Trimming left V 1 base short and J 0 bases short, with 7 bases between. The CDR3 has 14 residues. Germline assignment: CDR1 SGHVS and CDR2 FNYEAQ. CDR3 loop: CASSLGQSSYEQYF. The CDR3 region has the DNA TGTGCCAGCAGCTTAGGACAGTCCTCCTACGAGCAGTACTTC.

Ten or more counts support this clone. The rearrangement joins TRBV5-1 to TRBJ1-4, with D perhaps matching TRBD1 (5 bases). This CDR3 is built from 13 residues. V lost 4 bases and J 6 bases, leaving 10 bases between the germline ends. Germline-derived CDR1 and CDR2 are SGHRS and YFSETQ. CDR3 in DNA: TGCGCCAGCAGCCCAGGGATTGATGAAAAACTGTTTTTT. Translation: CASSPGIDEKLFF.

This clone occurred many times. CDR3 sequence (DNA): TGTGCCAGCAGCCTTCATGTATCCCAGAATGAGCAGTTCTTC. Translation gives CASSLHVSQNEQFF. The chain is built from TRBV14 and TRBJ2-1; D is ambiguous. Trimming stripped 4 bases from V and 7 bases from J, with 14 bases between. Per the germline V gene, CDR1 is SGHDN and CDR2 is FVKESK. The CDR3 covers 14 residues.

In this sample, this clone turned up many times. Since no conserved phenylalanine or tryptophan closes the CDR3, a read error is the likely cause. The chain couples TRBV19 to TRBJ2-7, with 9 bases identical to TRBD2. CDR3 size: 15 residues. Germline-derived CDR1 and CDR2 are LNHDA and SQIVND (reference sequence). The junction had 8 bases not matched to a gene; V was cut back by 6 bases and J by 2 bases. CDR3 coding DNA: TGTGCCAGTAGACTAGCGGGCCGTACTACCTACGAGCAGTACTCC. It translates to CASRLAGRTTYEQYS.

In its sample, this clone was seen many times. V is TRBV2 and J is TRBJ1-1; D not certain. V was clipped by 8 bases and J by 0 bases, with 10 bases between them. CDR1 is SNHLY, CDR2 FYNNEI, per germline. The length of the CDR3 is 13 residues. CDR3 protein: CASGRSMNTEAFF. In DNA form, the CDR3 reads TGTGCCAGCGGCAGATCTATGAACACTGAAGCTTTCTTT.